Listed here is a single TCR beta chain. This record belongs to a study of blood T cell repertoires in COVID-19. Overall study context: Whether acute or convalescent, the COVID-19 samples came from the United States, Italy and Spain. Sources were T cells, B-cell-depleted T cells, or PBMCs; the material itself was cDNA or gDNA.

The CDR3 covers 16 residues. Trimming cost V 4 bases and J 5 bases, with 17 bases left between them. Per germline, CDR1 MNHEY and CDR2 SVGAGI. Those enrolled in Seattle joined during active infection and were followed longitudinally afterward. The authors' processing: Reference gene primer amplification yielded estimated nucleated cell counts. Assay used: immunoSEQ multiplex PCR; TCRdb lists only in-frame clones, some missing. V, J and clone size were drawn from that table, and D and trimming were deduced from the DNA. The data show 150,000 to 170,000 clones, with under 85% seen just once and 0.63% held by the top ten.

The chain is built from TRBV6-5 and TRBJ2-2; D is possibly TRBD1 (5 bases). The clonotype originates from a man aged 55 to 70 with COVID-19, enrolled during active disease. Sequences were obtained from peripheral blood. The CDR3 is CASSWVRGLNTGELFF. CDR3 bases: TGTGCCAGCAGTTGGGTTAGGGGATTAAATACCGGGGAGCTGTTTTTT.